The clone carrying this TCR beta chain was counted many times. Trimming took off 4 bases at V and 0 bases at J, with 9 bases between the two ends. The CDR3 has 14 amino acids. Germline CDR1 KGHDR, CDR2 SFDVKD. TCRdb redid the calling of the 5' RACE reads with MiXCR, one entry per CDR3 protein. The sample includes some 54,000 distinct CDR3 sequences, less than 9.5% of them seen just once. Time point in this sample: blood at routine non-recurrence follow-up after resection. Whole RNA obtained from tumor, nontumor lung or frozen PBMC underwent sequencing without sorting. This specimen belongs to a study of spatial heterogeneity in lung cancer.

The sequence was collected from a female donor with early-stage non-small cell lung cancer. The chain uses TRBV24-1 and TRBJ2-7; D is perhaps TRBD1 or TRBD2 (6 bases each). The starting material was PBMCs, obtained at follow-up. The CDR3 loop reads CATSEGGGSYEQYF. DNA of the CDR3: TGTGCCACCAGTGAGGGGGGCGGCTCCTACGAGCAGTACTTC.